The T cell receptor (beta chain) under discussion was sequenced for a study of CD8 T cells in ankylosing spondylitis. Study-level findings and limits: Reports say disease-linked clones showed up significantly more in matched ankylosing spondylitis synovial fluid. Characteristic, it appeared, of ankylosing spondylitis blood was a TCR beta motif of eight highly homologous variants.

This clonotype was seen a few times. The antigen remains undetermined. TCRdb ran MiXCR on the 5' RACE reads and lists one entry per CDR3 protein. The sample has some 400,000 distinct CDR3 sequences; about a fifth are singletons. This TCR was recovered from a male donor with ankylosing spondylitis. Sequencing was carried out using blood, either unsorted or a sorted T cell fraction (not recorded which).

CDR3 coding DNA: TGTGCCAGCAGCCAAGTTTCCTCGGGACTAGCGGTAGGCAACACCGGGGAGCTGTTTTTT. It specifies CASSQVSSGLAVGNTGELFF. The chain links TRBV4-2 to TRBJ2-2, with 11 bases aligning to TRBD2. The CDR3 sequence is 20 residues long. CDR1 and CDR2 (germline): LGHNA, YNFKEQ. Losses at the gene ends were 1 base for V and 2 bases for J; bases not matched to a gene: 12.